What follows describes a single TCR beta chain. The antigen remains unidentified. Every donor, a Caucasian adult, lived in Nashville, Tennessee. Assay: immunoSEQ multiplex PCR; the TCRdb copy retains only in-frame clones and omits some. The table shows approximately 740,000 clones, with approximately 74% occurring only once. The entry originates in a study of shared clonotypes between healthy human individuals. Background on the study: CD4 naive and CD4 memory each took three plates per donor, while CD8 naive took two and CD8 memory one. Study-wide results and caveats: Represented genetic and exposure-history diversity was restricted by having few donors. Clonotype sharing among donors was expected to depend on sequencing depth.

V dropped 2 bases and J dropped 0 bases, with 5 bases sitting between them. Germline values: CDR1 MNHNY, CDR2 SVGAGI (reference sequence). This CDR3 contains 13 residues. This sequence joins TRBV6-6 and TRBJ2-7; D gene ambiguous. The receptor comes from a woman aged 25 to 39 in good health. Sequencing was performed on memory CD4+ T cells sorted from blood. This sample's subset: CD45RA-negative fraction. The CDR3 nucleotides are TGTGCCAGCAGTTACGGTGCCTCCTACGAGCAGTACTTC. This gives the protein CASSYGASYEQYF.